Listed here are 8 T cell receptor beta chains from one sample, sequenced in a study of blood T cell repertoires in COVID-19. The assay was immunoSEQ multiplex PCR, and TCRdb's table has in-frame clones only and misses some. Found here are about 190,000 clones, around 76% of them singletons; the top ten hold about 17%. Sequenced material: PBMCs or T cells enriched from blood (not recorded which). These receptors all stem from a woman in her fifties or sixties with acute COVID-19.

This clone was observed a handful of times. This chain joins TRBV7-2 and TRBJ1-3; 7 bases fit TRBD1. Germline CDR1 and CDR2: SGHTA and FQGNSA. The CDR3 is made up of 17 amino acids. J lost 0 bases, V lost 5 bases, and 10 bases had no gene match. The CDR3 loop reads CASSPQGTVSSGNTIYF. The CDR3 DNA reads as TGTGCCAGCAGCCCTCAGGGGACAGTTAGCTCTGGAAACACCATATATTTT. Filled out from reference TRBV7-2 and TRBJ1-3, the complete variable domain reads GAGVSQSPSNKVTEKGKDVELRCDPISGHTALYWYRQSLGQGLEFLIYFQGNSAPDKSGLPSDRFSAERTGGSVSTLTIQRTQQEDSAVYLCASSPQGTVSSGNTIYFGEGSWLTVV.

For the CDR3, the DNA is TGTGCCAGCAGCGACCCAGGGGTTGGGACCCAGTACTTC. Translated, it gives CASSDPGVGTQYF. The gene calls are TRBV7-6 and TRBJ2-5, with D possibly matching TRBD1 (6 bases). The CDR3 is 13 residues long. In germline, CDR1 is SGHVS, CDR2 FNYEAQ. Trimming took 5 bases from V and 7 from J, leaving 14 bases between them. Full variable domain (outside the CDR3, taken from reference TRBV7-6 and TRBJ2-5): GAGVSQSPRYKVTKRGQDVALRCDPISGHVSLYWYRQALGQGPEFLTYFNYEAQQDKSGLPNDRFSAERPEGSISTLTIQRTEQRDSAMYRCASSDPGVGTQYFGPGTRLLVL.

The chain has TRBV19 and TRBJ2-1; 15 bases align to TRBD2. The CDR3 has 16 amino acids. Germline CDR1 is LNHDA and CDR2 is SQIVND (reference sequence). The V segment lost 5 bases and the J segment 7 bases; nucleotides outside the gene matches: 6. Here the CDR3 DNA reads TGTGCCAGTAGTCGGACTAGCGGGGGGGTGGCAAATGAGCAGTTCTTC. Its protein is CASSRTSGGVANEQFF.

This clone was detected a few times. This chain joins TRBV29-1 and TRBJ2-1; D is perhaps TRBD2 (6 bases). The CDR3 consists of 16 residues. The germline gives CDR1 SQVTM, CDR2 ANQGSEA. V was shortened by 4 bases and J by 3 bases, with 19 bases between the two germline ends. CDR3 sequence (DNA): TGCAGCGTTGGAGTCCTTATGGGCGGGGTCTACAATGAGCAGTTCTTC. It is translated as CSVGVLMGGVYNEQFF.

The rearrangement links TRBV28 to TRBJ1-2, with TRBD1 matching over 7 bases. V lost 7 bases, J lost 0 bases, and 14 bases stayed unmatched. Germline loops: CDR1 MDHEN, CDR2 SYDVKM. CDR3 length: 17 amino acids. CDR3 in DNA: TGTGCCAGCATCACTCCATCCTCGACAGGGACTAACTATGGCTACACCTTC. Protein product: CASITPSSTGTNYGYTF.

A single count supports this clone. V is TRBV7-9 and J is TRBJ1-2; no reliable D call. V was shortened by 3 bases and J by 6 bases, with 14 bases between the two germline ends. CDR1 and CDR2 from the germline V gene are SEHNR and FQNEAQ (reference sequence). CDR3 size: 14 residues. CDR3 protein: CASSLDWSRDGYTF. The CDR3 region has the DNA TGTGCCAGCAGCTTGGACTGGTCAAGGGATGGCTACACCTTC.

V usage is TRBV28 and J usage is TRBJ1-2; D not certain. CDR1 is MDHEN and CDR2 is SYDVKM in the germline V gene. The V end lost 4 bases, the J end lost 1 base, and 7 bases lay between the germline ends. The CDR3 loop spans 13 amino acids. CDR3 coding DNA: TGTGCCAGCAGTTCCCCCAATAACTATGGCTACACCTTC. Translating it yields CASSSPNNYGYTF.

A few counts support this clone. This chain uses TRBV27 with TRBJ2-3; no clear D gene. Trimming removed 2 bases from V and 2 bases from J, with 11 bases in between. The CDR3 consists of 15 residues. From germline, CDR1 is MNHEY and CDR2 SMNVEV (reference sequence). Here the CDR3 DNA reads TGTGCCAGCAGTTTAACAGATCCGATCACAGATACGCAGTATTTT. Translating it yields CASSLTDPITDTQYF.